This entry lists 19 T cell receptor beta chains sequenced from one sample in a study of blood T cells in healthy people across ages (dated by TCRdb to about 2015). The method behind the library was 5' RACE. The reads were generated on an Illumina HiSeq 2500. A second PCR of about 6 to 11 cycles was performed with a sample-barcoded 5' primer and a J-beta primer mix. TCRdb ran its own pipeline on the public reads, namely fastp trimming at Q25 and MiXCR clone calling, and kept in-frame beta chains. Rows are unified per CDR3 protein, each entry keeping the most common DNA and genes. Recorded for this sample are approximately 730,000 distinct CDR3 sequences; about 55% of them occurred a single time. Of the sample, roughly two fifths is held by the ten largest clones. The sample consisted of blood. These receptors came from an elderly man in good health.

CDR3 residues: CSARDIGQVNQPQHF. CDR3 nucleotides: TGCAGTGCTAGAGATATAGGACAGGTAAATCAGCCCCAGCATTTT. The chain couples TRBV20-1 to TRBJ1-5; 7 bases are a match to TRBD1. Germline CDR1 reads DFQATT; CDR2 reads SNEGSKA (reference sequence). The CDR3 length is 15 residues. J gave up 4 bases and V 0 bases, and 6 bases lay outside the gene matches.

This clonotype was seen a few times. V usage is TRBV6-1 and J usage is TRBJ2-1; D is possibly TRBD2 (7 bases). V dropped 10 bases and J dropped 3 bases, with 16 bases sitting between them. In germline, CDR1 is MNHNS, CDR2 SASEGT. The CDR3 consists of 14 residues. CDR3 bases: TGTGCCACCCGACAGGCTAGCGGCTACAATGAGCAGTTCTTC. Translated, it gives CATRQASGYNEQFF.

This clonotype showed up just a few times. The chain combines TRBV20-1 with TRBJ2-3; 14 positions agree with TRBD2. Germline CDR1 reads DFQATT; CDR2 reads SNEGSKA (reference sequence). The CDR3 is made up of 18 amino acids. V lost 5 bases, J lost 0 bases, and 10 bases stayed unmatched. CDR3 region: CSAPSGLAGGSSTDTQYF. The CDR3 nucleotides read TGCAGTGCTCCCAGCGGACTAGCGGGAGGCTCTAGCACAGATACGCAGTATTTT.

The chain uses TRBV6-1 and TRBJ1-2, with D tentatively TRBD1 (6 bases). Germline V gene sequence: CDR1 MNHNS, CDR2 SASEGT. The CDR3 has 12 amino acids. V lost 5 bases and J lost 3, with 7 bases in between. CDR3: CASSHRDYGYTF. CDR3 nucleotides: TGTGCCAGCAGTCACAGGGACTATGGCTACACCTTC.

This chain's CDR3 is CASSPPLTYEQYF. As DNA, the CDR3 is TGCGCCAGCAGCCCCCCTCTTACCTACGAGCAGTACTTC. This chain links TRBV5-1 with TRBJ2-5, with D unclear. Judging by the DNA end, TRBJ2-7 fits better; the J call may be wrong. The CDR3 totals 13 residues. CDR1 SGHRS and CDR2 YFSETQ come from the germline V gene.

This clonotype was seen more than once but under ten times. This chain connects TRBV20-1 to TRBJ2-1; 12 bases are shared with TRBD2. Unmatched junction bases numbered 7, after V lost 0 bases and J lost 10 bases. CDR3 size: 15 residues. Germline CDR1 reads DFQATT; CDR2 reads SNEGSKA (reference sequence). CDR3 sequence (DNA): TGCAGTGCTAGAGAGACACTAGCGGGAGGCAGCGAGCAGTTCTTC. Translated: CSARETLAGGSEQFF.

This clonotype was found a few times. The J gene is TRBJ2-6, the V gene TRBV6-5, with D possibly being TRBD1 or TRBD2 (5 bases each). Germline V gene lookup returns CDR1 MNHEY and CDR2 SVGAGI. Trimming left V 11 bases short and J 0 bases short, with 8 bases between. CDR3 size: 13 residues. Here the CDR3 reads CAGGPSGANVLTF. The CDR3 bases are TGTGCCGGGGGACCCTCTGGGGCCAACGTCCTGACTTTC.

This clonotype was observed at least ten times. The rearrangement joins TRBV25-1 to TRBJ1-1, with a tentative D call TRBD1 (5 bases). Germline V gene lookup returns CDR1 MGHDK and CDR2 SYGVNS. This CDR3 is built from 11 residues. Trimming pared 5 bases from V and 5 bases from J, leaving 6 bases between. CDR3 loop: CASSRGTEAFF. The CDR3 DNA sequence: TGTGCCAGCAGTAGGGGTACTGAAGCTTTCTTT.

In DNA form, the CDR3 reads TGTGCCAGCAGTTTTGAACCTATTCTGGGAATCGGCGGGGAGCTGTTTTTT. Its translation: CASSFEPILGIGGELFF. The V and J genes are TRBV12-3 or TRBV12-4 and TRBJ2-2; the D is unclear. The V end lost 3 bases, the J end lost 7 bases, and 21 bases lay between the germline ends. This CDR3 region has 17 residues.

The V gene is TRBV6-6, the J gene TRBJ2-7, with 7 bases matching TRBD1. Trimming at V came to 2 bases and at J to 2 bases, leaving 9 bases not matched to a gene. The germline V gene encodes CDR1 MNHNY and CDR2 SVGAGI (reference sequence). This CDR3 comprises 16 residues. The CDR3 region has the DNA TGTGCCAGCAGTTACGCCCCAGGACAGGACCCCTACGAGCAGTACTTC. Amino acids: CASSYAPGQDPYEQYF.

Written as DNA, the CDR3 is TGTGCCAGCAGCCTCAGGCTAGCCCGCTACGAGCAGTACTTC. Its translation is CASSLRLARYEQYF. The rearrangement links TRBV6-2 or TRBV6-3 to TRBJ2-4; perhaps TRBD2 as D (5 bases). The closer fit of TRBJ2-7 to the DNA end suggests the J call may be wrong. This CDR3 is 14 amino acids long. Germline CDR1 is MNHEY and CDR2 is SVGEGT.

To note about this clonotype: A read error is possible here, since a much larger clone lies one base away. The chain is built from TRBV7-6 and TRBJ2-1; a weak D match, TRBD1 (5 bases). Germline lookup yields CDR1 SGHVS and CDR2 FNYEAQ. V was cut by 5 bases and J by 7 bases, with 15 bases left in between. There are 14 residues in the CDR3. This chain's CDR3 is CASSPAGSRNEQFF. The CDR3 nucleotides are TGTGCCAGCAGCCCGGCAGGGTCGAGGAATGAGCAGTTCTTC.

This clonotype was seen a handful of times. The CDR3 DNA sequence: TGTGCCGGGGGCCCAATCGGGGAGACCCAGTACTTC. Protein sequence: CAGGPIGETQYF. The chain carries TRBV6-1 and TRBJ2-5; weak D call: TRBD1 (6 bases). The CDR3 length is 12 residues. The V gene's germline CDR1 is MNHNS and CDR2 SASEGT. V lost 11 bases to trimming and J lost 5 bases, with 15 bases between them.

The sample holds a few counts of this clonotype. This sequence may be a read error, since a much larger clone differs from it by one base. This chain connects TRBV10-3 to TRBJ2-4; D is unresolved. The DNA end is a closer match to TRBJ2-7, so the J assignment may be wrong. Per germline, CDR1 ENHRY and CDR2 SYGVKD. The CDR3 contains 14 residues. The DNA for the CDR3 is TGTGCCATCAGTGAGGTGGACGTATCCTACGAGCAGTACTTC. It specifies CAISEVDVSYEQYF.

The table lists this clonotype with a count of one. The rearrangement joins TRBV20-1 to TRBJ2-7; 8 bases are a match to TRBD2. CDR3 length equals 16 residues. V lost 5 bases, J lost 7 bases, and 19 bases stayed unmatched. Germline V gene data show CDR1 as DFQATT and CDR2 as SNEGSKA (reference sequence). CDR3 region: CSARPRSTSAGNEQYF. The CDR3 DNA follows: TGCAGTGCTCGCCCCCGTTCGACTAGCGCAGGGAATGAGCAGTACTTC.

This chain links TRBV29-1 with TRBJ2-7; 8 bases map to TRBD2. This CDR3 comprises 13 residues. With V trimmed by 7 bases and J by 4 bases, 9 bases remained unmatched. Per germline, CDR1 SQVTM and CDR2 ANQGSEA. The CDR3 coding sequence is TGCAGCGCTGCTAGCGGGTGGGGGTACGAGCAGTACTTC. Protein product: CSAASGWGYEQYF.

This clonotype has just one count. The chain uses TRBV7-2 and TRBJ2-1; 12 positions match TRBD2. Germline CDR1 is SGHTA and CDR2 is FQGNSA. The CDR3 loop spans 16 amino acids. Trimming at V came to 5 bases and at J to 8 bases, leaving 10 bases not matched to a gene. Here the CDR3 reads CASSPLASGGAYEQFF. Here the CDR3 DNA reads TGTGCCAGCAGCCCTTTGGCTAGCGGGGGGGCCTATGAGCAGTTCTTC.

This clonotype has only one observation. The V gene is TRBV2, the J gene TRBJ2-3, with TRBD2 matching 13 bases. Germline lookup yields CDR1 SNHLY and CDR2 FYNNEI. Trimming at V came to 10 bases and at J to 8 bases, leaving 12 bases not matched to a gene. The length of the CDR3 is 15 residues. The CDR3 region is CAKTSGRLPLGTQYF. CDR3 in DNA: TGTGCCAAGACTAGCGGGAGGCTCCCTCTAGGTACGCAGTATTTT.

The chain is built from TRBV20-1 and TRBJ2-1; 8 bases line up with TRBD2. Unmatched junction bases numbered 7, after V lost 1 base and J lost 2 bases. This CDR3 region has 16 residues. Germline CDR1 is DFQATT and CDR2 is SNEGSKA (reference sequence). CDR3 DNA: TGCAGTGCTAGAGCTTCACGGGGGGGAACCTACAATGAGCAGTTCTTC. As protein: CSARASRGGTYNEQFF.